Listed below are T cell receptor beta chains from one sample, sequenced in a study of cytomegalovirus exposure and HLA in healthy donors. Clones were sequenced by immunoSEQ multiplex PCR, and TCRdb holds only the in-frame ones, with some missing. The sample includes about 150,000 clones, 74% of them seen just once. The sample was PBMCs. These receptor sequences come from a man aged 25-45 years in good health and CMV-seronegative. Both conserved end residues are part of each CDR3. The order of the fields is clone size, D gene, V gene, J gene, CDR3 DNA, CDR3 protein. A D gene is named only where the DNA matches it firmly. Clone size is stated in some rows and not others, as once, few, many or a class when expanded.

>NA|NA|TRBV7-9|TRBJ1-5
TGTGCCAACGCACAAGAACCAATGAGGCAGCCCCAGCATTTT
CANAQEPMRQPQHF
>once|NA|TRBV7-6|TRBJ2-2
TGTGCCAGCAGCGCGAGAGGAGGGTCCATTTTGACCGGGGAGCTGTTTTTT
CASSARGGSILTGELFF
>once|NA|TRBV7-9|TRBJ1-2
TGTGCCAGCAGCTTAGTCGGGTCGGATGGCTACACCTTC
CASSLVGSDGYTF
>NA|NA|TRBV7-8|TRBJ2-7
TGTGCCAGCAGCTTTCGGTCCGGGGGATTAACACACGAGCAGTACTTC
CASSFRSGGLTHEQYF
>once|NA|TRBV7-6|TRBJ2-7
TGTGCCAGCAGCTTAGGGTCAGGGGGGCCATACGAGCAGTACTTC
CASSLGSGGPYEQYF
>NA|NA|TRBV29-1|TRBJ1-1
TGCAGCGCCCCGGACAGGAACACTGAAGCTTTCTTT
CSAPDRNTEAFF
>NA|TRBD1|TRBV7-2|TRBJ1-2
TGTGCCAGCAGCGATATGGGACAGGGCTATGGCTACACCTTC
CASSDMGQGYGYTF
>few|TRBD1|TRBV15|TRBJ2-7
TGTGCCACCAGCAGACCTGACAGGGTCCACGAGCAGTACTTC
CATSRPDRVHEQYF
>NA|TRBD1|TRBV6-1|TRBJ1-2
TGTGCCAGCAGTGGGGGACAGGGGACCTATGGCTACACCTTC
CASSGGQGTYGYTF
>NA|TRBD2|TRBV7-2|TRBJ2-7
TGTGCCAGCAGCTCTAGCGGGGGGGACTACGAGCAGTACTTC
CASSSSGGDYEQYF